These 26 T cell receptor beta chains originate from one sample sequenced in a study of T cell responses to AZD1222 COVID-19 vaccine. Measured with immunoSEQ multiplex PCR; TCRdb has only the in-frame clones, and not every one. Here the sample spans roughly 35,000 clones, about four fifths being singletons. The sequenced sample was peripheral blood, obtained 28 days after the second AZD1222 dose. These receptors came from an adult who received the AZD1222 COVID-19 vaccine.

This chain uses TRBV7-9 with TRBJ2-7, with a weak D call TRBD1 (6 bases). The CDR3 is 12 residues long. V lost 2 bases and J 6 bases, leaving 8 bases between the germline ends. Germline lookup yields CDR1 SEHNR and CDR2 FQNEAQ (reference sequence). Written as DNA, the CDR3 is TGTGCCAGCAGCTTACAGGGGAGCGAGCAGTACTTC. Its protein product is CASSLQGSEQYF.

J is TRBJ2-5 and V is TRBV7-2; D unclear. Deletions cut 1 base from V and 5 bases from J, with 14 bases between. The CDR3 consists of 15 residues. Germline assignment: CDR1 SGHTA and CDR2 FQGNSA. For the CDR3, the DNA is TGTGCCAGCAGCTTAGGGCCCTCTTTTGGGGAGACCCAGTACTTC. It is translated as CASSLGPSFGETQYF. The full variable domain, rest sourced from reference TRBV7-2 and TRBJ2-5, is GAGVSQSPSNKVTEKGKDVELRCDPISGHTALYWYRQSLGQGLEFLIYFQGNSAPDKSGLPSDRFSAERTGGSVSTLTIQRTQQEDSAVYLCASSLGPSFGETQYFGPGTRLLVL.

The CDR3 DNA reads as TGCGCCAGCAGCCAGGACAGGTTCTTCGGTGGCTACACCTTC. It codes for CASSQDRFFGGYTF. This chain connects TRBV4-3 to TRBJ1-2; TRBD1 matches at 7 bases. CDR1 is LGHNA, CDR2 YSLEER, per germline. V lost 3 bases and J lost 7; bases outside the gene matches: 8. The CDR3 consists of 14 residues.

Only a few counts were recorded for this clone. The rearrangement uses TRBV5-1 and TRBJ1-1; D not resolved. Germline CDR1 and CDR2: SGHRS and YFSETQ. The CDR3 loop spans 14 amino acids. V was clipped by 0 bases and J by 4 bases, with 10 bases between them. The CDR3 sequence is CASSLDLSGTEAFF. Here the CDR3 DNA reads TGCGCCAGCAGCTTGGACCTCTCGGGCACTGAAGCTTTCTTT.

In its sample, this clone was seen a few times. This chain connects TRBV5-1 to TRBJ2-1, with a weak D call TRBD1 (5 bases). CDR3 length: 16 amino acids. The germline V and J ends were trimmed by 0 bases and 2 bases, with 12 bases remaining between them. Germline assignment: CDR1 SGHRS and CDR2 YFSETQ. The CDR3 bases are TGCGCCAGCAGCTTGGGGGGCGCAGGGACCTACAATGAGCAGTTCTTC. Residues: CASSLGGAGTYNEQFF.

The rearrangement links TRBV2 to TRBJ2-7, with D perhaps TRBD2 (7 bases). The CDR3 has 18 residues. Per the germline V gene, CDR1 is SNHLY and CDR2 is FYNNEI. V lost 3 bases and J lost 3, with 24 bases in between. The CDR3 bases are TGTGCCAGCAGTGAGGGTAGAAGCGGGGACACATTTCTCTACGAGCAGTACTTC. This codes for CASSEGRSGDTFLYEQYF.

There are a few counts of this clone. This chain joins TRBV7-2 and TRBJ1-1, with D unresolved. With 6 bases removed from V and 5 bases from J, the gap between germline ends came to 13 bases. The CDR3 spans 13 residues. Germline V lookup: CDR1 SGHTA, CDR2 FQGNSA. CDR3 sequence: CASSRYSTTEAFF. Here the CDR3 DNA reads TGTGCCAGCAGTCGCTATTCGACGACTGAAGCTTTCTTT.

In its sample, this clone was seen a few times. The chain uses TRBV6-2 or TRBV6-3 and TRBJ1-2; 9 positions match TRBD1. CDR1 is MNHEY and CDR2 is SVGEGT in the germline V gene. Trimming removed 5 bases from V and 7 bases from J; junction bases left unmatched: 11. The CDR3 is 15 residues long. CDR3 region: CASSNSFRTGAGYTF. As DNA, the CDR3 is TGTGCCAGCAGTAACAGCTTTCGGACAGGGGCTGGCTACACCTTC.

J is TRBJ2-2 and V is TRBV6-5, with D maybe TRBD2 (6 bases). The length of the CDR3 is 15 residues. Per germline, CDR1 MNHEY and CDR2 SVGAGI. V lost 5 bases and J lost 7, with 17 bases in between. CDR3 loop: CASSQSGLPGGELFF. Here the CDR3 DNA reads TGTGCCAGCAGTCAGTCGGGACTTCCTGGCGGGGAGCTGTTTTTT.

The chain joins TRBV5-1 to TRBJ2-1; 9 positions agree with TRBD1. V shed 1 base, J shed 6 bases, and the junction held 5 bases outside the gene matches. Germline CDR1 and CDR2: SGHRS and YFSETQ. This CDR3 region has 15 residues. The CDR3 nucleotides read TGCGCCAGCAGCTTGTCGGGACAGGGTTTCAATGAGCAGTTCTTC. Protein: CASSLSGQGFNEQFF.

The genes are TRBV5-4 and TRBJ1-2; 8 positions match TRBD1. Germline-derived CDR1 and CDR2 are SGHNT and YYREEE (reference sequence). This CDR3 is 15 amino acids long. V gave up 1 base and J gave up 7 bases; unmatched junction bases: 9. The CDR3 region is CASSLSFRGHRGYTF. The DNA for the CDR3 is TGTGCCAGCAGCTTGTCGTTCAGGGGGCATCGTGGCTACACCTTC. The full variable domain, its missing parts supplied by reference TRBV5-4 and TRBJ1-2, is ETGVTQSPTHLIKTRGQQVTLRCSSQSGHNTVSWYQQALGQGPQFIFQYYREEENGRGNFPPRFSGLQFPNYSSELNVNALELDDSALYLCASSLSFRGHRGYTFGSGTRLTVV.

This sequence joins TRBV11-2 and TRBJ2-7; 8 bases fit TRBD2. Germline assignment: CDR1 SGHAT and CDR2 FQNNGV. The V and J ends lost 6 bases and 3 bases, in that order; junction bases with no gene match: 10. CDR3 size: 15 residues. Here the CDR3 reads CASRSAGGSIYEQYF. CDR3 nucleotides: TGTGCCAGCAGATCTGCGGGGGGCTCCATCTACGAGCAGTACTTC.

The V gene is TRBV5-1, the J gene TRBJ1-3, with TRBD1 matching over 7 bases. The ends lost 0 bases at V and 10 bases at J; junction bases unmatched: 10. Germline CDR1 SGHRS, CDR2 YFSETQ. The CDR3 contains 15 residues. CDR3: CASSLAGQEPGTIYF. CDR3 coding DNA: TGCGCCAGCAGCTTGGCAGGACAGGAGCCTGGGACCATATATTTT.

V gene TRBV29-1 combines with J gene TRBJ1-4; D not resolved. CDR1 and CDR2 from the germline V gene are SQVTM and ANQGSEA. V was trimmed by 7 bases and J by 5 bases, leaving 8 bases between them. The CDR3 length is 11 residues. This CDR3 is CSGRLNEKLFF. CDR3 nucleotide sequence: TGCAGCGGGAGATTAAATGAAAAACTGTTTTTT. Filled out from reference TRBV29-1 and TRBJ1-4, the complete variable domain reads SAVISQKPSRDICQRGTSLTIQCQVDSQVTMMFWYRQQPGQSLTLIATANQGSEATYESGFVIDKFPISRPNLTFSTLTVSNMSPEDSSIYLCSGRLNEKLFFGSGTQLSVL.

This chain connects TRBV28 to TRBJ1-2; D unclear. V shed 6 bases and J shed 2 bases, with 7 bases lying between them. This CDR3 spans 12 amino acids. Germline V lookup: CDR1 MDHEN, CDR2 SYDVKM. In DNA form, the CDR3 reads TGTGCCAGCAGCGCTGGAAACTATGGCTACACCTTC. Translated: CASSAGNYGYTF.

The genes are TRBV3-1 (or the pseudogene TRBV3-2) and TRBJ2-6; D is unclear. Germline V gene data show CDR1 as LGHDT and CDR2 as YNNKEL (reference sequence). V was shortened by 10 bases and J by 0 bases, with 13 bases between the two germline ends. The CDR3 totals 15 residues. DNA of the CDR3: TGTGCCACAAAAAGCGAAAGCTCTGGGGCCAACGTCCTGACTTTC. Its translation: CATKSESSGANVLTF.

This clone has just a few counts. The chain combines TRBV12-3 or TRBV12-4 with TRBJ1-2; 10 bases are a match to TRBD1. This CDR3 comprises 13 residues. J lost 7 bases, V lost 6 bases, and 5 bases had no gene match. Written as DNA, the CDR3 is TGTGCCAGCAGCCGGGACAGGGGAGGTGGCTACACCTTC. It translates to CASSRDRGGGYTF.

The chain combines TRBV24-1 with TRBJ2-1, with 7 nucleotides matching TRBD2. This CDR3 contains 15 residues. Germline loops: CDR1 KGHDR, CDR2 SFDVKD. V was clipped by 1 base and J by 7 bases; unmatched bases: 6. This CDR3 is CATSDFGGEGNEQFF. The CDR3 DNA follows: TGTGCCACCAGTGATTTTGGGGGGGAGGGGAATGAGCAGTTCTTC.

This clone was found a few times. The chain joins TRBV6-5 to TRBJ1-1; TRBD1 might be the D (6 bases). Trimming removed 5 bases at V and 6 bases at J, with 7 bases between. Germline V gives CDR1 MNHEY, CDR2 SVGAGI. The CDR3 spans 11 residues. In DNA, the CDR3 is TGTGCCAGCAGTCAGGGGTCTGAAGCTTTCTTT. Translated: CASSQGSEAFF.

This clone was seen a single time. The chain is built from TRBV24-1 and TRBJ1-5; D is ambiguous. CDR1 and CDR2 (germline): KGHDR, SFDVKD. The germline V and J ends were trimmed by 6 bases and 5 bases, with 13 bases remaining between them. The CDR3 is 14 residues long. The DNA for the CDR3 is TGTGCCACCAGTCCCCCGGGGTCGGATCAGCCCCAGCATTTT. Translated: CATSPPGSDQPQHF.

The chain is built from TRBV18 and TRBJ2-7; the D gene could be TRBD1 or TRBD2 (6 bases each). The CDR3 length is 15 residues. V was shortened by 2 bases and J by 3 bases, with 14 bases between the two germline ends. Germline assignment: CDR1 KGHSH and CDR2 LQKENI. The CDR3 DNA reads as TGTGCCAGCTCACCAGGCCGGGGGCGCGACTACGAGCAGTACTTC. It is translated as CASSPGRGRDYEQYF.

In nucleotides, the CDR3 is TGTGCCAGCAGTGAAAGGCCCCGGACTAGTAAAACAGATACGCAGTATTTT. Translation: CASSERPRTSKTDTQYF. The J gene is TRBJ2-3, the V gene TRBV2; 7 bases fit TRBD2. J gave up 3 bases and V 2 bases, and 11 bases lay outside the gene matches. The CDR3 sequence is 17 residues long. Germline CDR1 SNHLY, CDR2 FYNNEI.

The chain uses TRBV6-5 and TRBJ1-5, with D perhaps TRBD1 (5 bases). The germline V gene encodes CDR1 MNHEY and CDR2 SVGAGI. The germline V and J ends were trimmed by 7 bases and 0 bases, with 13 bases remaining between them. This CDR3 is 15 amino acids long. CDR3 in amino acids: CASIRGRDSNQPQHF. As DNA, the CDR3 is TGTGCCAGCATCCGGGGCAGGGATAGCAATCAGCCCCAGCATTTT.

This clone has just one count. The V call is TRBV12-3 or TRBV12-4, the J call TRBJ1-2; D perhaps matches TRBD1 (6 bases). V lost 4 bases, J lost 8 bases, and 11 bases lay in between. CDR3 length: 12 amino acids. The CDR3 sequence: CASSYRAQGYTF. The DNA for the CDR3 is TGTGCCAGCAGTTACAGGGCTCAGGGCTACACCTTC.

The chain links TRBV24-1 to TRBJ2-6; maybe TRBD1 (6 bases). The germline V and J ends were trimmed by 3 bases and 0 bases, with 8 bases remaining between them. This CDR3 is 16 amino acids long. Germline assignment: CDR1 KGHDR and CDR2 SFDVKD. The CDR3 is CATSDRRGSGANVLTF. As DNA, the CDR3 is TGTGCCACCAGTGATCGCAGGGGCTCTGGGGCCAACGTCCTGACTTTC.

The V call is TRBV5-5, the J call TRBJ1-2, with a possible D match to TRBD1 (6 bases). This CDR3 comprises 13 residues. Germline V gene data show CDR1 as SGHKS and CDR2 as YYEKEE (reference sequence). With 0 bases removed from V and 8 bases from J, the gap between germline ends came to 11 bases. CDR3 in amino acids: CASSLVTGYGYTF. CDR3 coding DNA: TGTGCCAGCAGCTTGGTAACAGGGTACGGCTACACCTTC.